This T cell receptor (beta chain) was sequenced in a study of shared clonotypes between healthy human individuals. Turning to the study itself: A donor's plate count was three for CD4 naive and three for CD4 memory; CD8 naive had two and CD8 memory one.

Profiled with immunoSEQ multiplex PCR; TCRdb holds only in-frame clones, not every one. The sample has about 580,000 clones; roughly 98% are singletons. CDR3 length equals 14 residues. CDR1 is SGDLS, CDR2 YYNGEE, per germline. Study outcomes and limitations: It was observed that about 5% of naive CD4 clonotypes were shared across a few donors. Inspection by rarefaction showed sorted-subset sequencing to be incomplete despite large depth.

With respect to this clone: Its specificity is unknown. A junction boundary mismatches the germline segment, possibly from a read error.

Naive CD8 cells lacked CD45RO, underwent positive selection for CCR7 and left out terminally differentiated effector memory CD45RA+ cells. The chain carries TRBV9 and TRBJ2-7, with a possible D match to TRBD1 (5 bases). The origin of this receptor is a man aged 25-40 years in good health. The sequencing input was naive CD8+ T cells sorted from blood. The CDR3 region has the DNA TGTGCCAGCAGCGTAGAGGCAGGGCAGACCCCATCGGACTTC. Its protein is CASSVEAGQTPSDF.